Below, one T cell receptor (beta chain) is given with its context. What it binds is unknown. This entry belongs to a study of T cells expressing NK-cell markers. Study-wide background: It was sorted CD3+CD56+NKG2C+, CD3+CD56+NKG2C- and CD3+CD56-NKG2C+ T cells that supplied the TCR beta repertoires. Seven of the eight sequenced donors were classified as HCMV-seropositive, and one was classified as seronegative. Study observations and caveats: In a handful of donors, dominant clonotypes made up about 28.3-65% of CD3+CD56-NKG2C+ cells.

This CDR3 comprises 14 residues. Per the germline V gene, CDR1 is SGHVS and CDR2 is FNYEAQ. TCRdb re-called the 5' RACE reads and shows each CDR3 protein once, DNA omitted. The sample table includes some 140,000 distinct CDR3 sequences. The V and J genes are TRBV7-6 and TRBJ2-2; TCRdb picks TRBD1, but there is no DNA to check that call. This clonotype was sampled from a woman in her forties or fifties in good health. The specimen was blood T cells: a sorted CD56 or NKG2C T cell subset, CD4+ or CD8+ T cells, or bulk PBMC T cells (not recorded which). CDR3: CASSLGAEAGELFF.